This is a list of T cell receptor beta chains from one sample in a study of memory CD4+ T cells and cytomegalovirus serostatus. Clones were read by immunoSEQ multiplex PCR, and TCRdb kept only the in-frame ones, dropping some. The top ten hold 0.7% to 0.85% of the sample, which has about 60,000 clones, roughly 80% seen once. The source material was memory CD4+ T cells from blood. These receptors all stem from an adult in good health and CMV-seronegative. CDR3s include the opening cysteine and the closing phenylalanine or tryptophan.

v_gene: TRBV10-3; j_gene: TRBJ2-3; CDR3aa: CAISDIQSTDTQYF
v_gene: TRBV2; j_gene: TRBJ2-7; CDR3aa: CASSEGGAVLQYF
v_gene: TRBV27; j_gene: TRBJ1-5; CDR3aa: CASSGGTGPNQPQHF
v_gene: TRBV5-4; j_gene: TRBJ1-5; CDR3aa: CASSSGQHQPQHF
v_gene: TRBV5-1; j_gene: TRBJ1-1; CDR3aa: CASSSPNTEAFF
v_gene: TRBV7-9; j_gene: TRBJ1-2; CDR3aa: CASSQNRDRINYGYTF
v_gene: TRBV7-3; j_gene: TRBJ1-1; CDR3aa: CASSQPQGKAFF
v_gene: TRBV11-2; j_gene: TRBJ2-3; CDR3aa: CASSLGGSHTDTQYF
v_gene: TRBV30; j_gene: TRBJ2-7; CDR3aa: CAWSRGTSGKSYEQYF
v_gene: TRBV7-9; j_gene: TRBJ1-4; CDR3aa: CASSTRQAGRLEKLFF